Below are 13 T cell receptor beta chains sequenced from a single sample in a study of OX40 agonist ivuxolimab in advanced cancers. Libraries came from the immunoSEQ multiplex PCR assay. The table was pulled from immuneACCESS by TCRdb, which kept in-frame rearrangements only. Such tables lose some clones; where checked, under half of the loss comes from unresolved V genes, and the rest has no known cause. The sample yields roughly 90,000 clones; roughly 90% were counted once. 0.79% of the sample is held by the ten biggest clonotypes. The sequenced sample was CD4+ or CD8+ T cells sorted from blood, obtained in a trial of the OX40 agonist ivuxolimab. The receptor set was obtained from an adult with an advanced solid tumor such as melanoma, head and neck, liver or kidney cancer.

The genes are TRBV7-2 and TRBJ2-6, with D uncertain. The CDR3 loop spans 16 amino acids. Trimming took off 0 bases at V and 1 base at J, with 7 bases between the two ends. The germline V gene has CDR1 SGHTA and CDR2 FQGNSA. CDR3 residues: CASSLAGRSGANVLTF. CDR3 DNA: TGTGCCAGCAGCTTAGCTGGCAGGTCTGGGGCCAACGTCCTGACTTTC.

V usage is TRBV27 and J usage is TRBJ2-2; D remains unclear. The ends were cut back, 2 bases at V and 2 bases at J, with 15 bases in the middle. This CDR3 is 17 amino acids long. Germline lookup yields CDR1 MNHEY and CDR2 SMNVEV (reference sequence). The CDR3 protein is CASSLQVFRRNTGELFF. CDR3 bases: TGTGCCAGCAGTTTACAGGTCTTTAGGCGAAACACCGGGGAGCTGTTTTTT.

This chain links TRBV2 with TRBJ2-7; D may be TRBD2 (5 bases). V lost 7 bases and J 5 bases, leaving 12 bases between the germline ends. This CDR3 has 12 amino acids. Germline V gene data show CDR1 as SNHLY and CDR2 as FYNNEI. The CDR3 loop is CASNRDINEQYF. CDR3 sequence (DNA): TGTGCCAGCAACCGGGATATCAACGAGCAGTACTTC.

The rearrangement joins TRBV7-2 to TRBJ1-3; no clear D gene. The CDR3 has 14 amino acids. V gave up 5 bases and J gave up 0 bases, with 8 bases separating them. CDR1 and CDR2 from the germline V gene are SGHTA and FQGNSA. CDR3 protein: CASSPRTSGNTIYF. For the CDR3, the DNA is TGTGCCAGCAGCCCACGGACCTCTGGAAACACCATATATTTT.

The chain joins TRBV30 to TRBJ2-3; D uncertain. V was cut by 5 bases and J by 2 bases, with 11 bases left in between. Germline CDR1 is GTSNPN and CDR2 is SVGIG (reference sequence). The CDR3 consists of 13 residues. DNA for the CDR3: TGTGCCTGGTGGCACCCGACCACAGATACGCAGTATTTT. Its protein is CAWWHPTTDTQYF.

The chain combines TRBV5-1 with TRBJ1-4; the match to TRBD1 covers 7 bases. The CDR3 length is 15 residues. The junction had 9 bases not matched to a gene; V was cut back by 4 bases and J by 6 bases. Looked up from germline, CDR1 is SGHRS and CDR2 is YFSETQ. CDR3 nucleotide sequence: TGCGCCAGCAGCCCGGACAGGTCCGTGTATGAAAAACTGTTTTTT. It translates to CASSPDRSVYEKLFF. The full variable domain, completed using reference TRBV5-1 and TRBJ1-4, is KAGVTQTPRYLIKTRGQQVTLSCSPISGHRSVSWYQQTPGQGLQFLFEYFSETQRNKGNFPGRFSGRQFSNSRSEMNVSTLELGDSALYLCASSPDRSVYEKLFFGSGTQLSVL.

This clone has more than one count but fewer than ten. J is TRBJ1-6 and V is TRBV5-6; D is unclear. Germline assignment: CDR1 SGHDT and CDR2 YYEEEE. V lost 1 base to trimming and J lost 7 bases, with 12 bases between them. The CDR3 consists of 15 residues. CDR3 DNA sequence: TGTGCCAGCAGCTTGATAGAACGGTTGAATTCACCCCTCCACTTT. It encodes CASSLIERLNSPLHF.

The chain employs TRBV5-6 and TRBJ1-1; no definite D call. Trimming removed 0 bases from V and 1 base from J, with 4 bases in between. Looked up from germline, CDR1 is SGHDT and CDR2 is YYEEEE. CDR3 length equals 13 residues. The CDR3 DNA follows: TGTGCCAGCAGCTTGGTACCGAACACTGAAGCTTTCTTT. Translating gives CASSLVPNTEAFF.

This chain joins TRBV5-1 and TRBJ1-1, with 7 nucleotides matching TRBD1. This CDR3 comprises 15 residues. Germline CDR1 and CDR2: SGHRS and YFSETQ. V gave up 4 bases and J gave up 7 bases; unmatched junction bases: 13. This CDR3 is CASSPFETGTGEAFF. The CDR3 nucleotides read TGCGCCAGCAGCCCCTTCGAGACAGGGACGGGTGAAGCTTTCTTT.

This chain links TRBV7-8 with TRBJ2-7; D ambiguous. CDR3 length: 14 amino acids. Per germline, CDR1 SGHVS and CDR2 FQNEAQ. V was pared by 0 bases and J by 3 bases, with 9 bases between. CDR3 sequence (DNA): TGTGCCAGCAGCTTAGCTACCGGGTTCTACGAGCAGTACTTC. As protein: CASSLATGFYEQYF.

The chain uses TRBV4-2 and TRBJ2-7; the D gene is possibly TRBD2 (7 bases). This CDR3 region has 18 residues. Germline V gene lookup returns CDR1 LGHNA and CDR2 YNFKEQ. V dropped 1 base and J dropped 4 bases, with 23 bases sitting between them. The CDR3 bases are TGTGCCAGCAGCCAAGGATTGAGGGGGGGCAGGGTAGTTTACGAGCAGTACTTC. Protein product: CASSQGLRGGRVVYEQYF.

This rearrangement joins TRBV7-3 to TRBJ2-7; 12 bases line up with TRBD1. The V segment lost 1 base and the J segment 5 bases; nucleotides outside the gene matches: 6. This CDR3 contains 16 residues. Germline assignment: CDR1 SGHTA and CDR2 FQGTGA. The CDR3, as DNA: TGTGCCAGCAGCTTAATGCCGGGACAGGGGGCCCACGAGCAGTACTTC. Translating it yields CASSLMPGQGAHEQYF.

The gene calls are TRBV6-5 and TRBJ1-2, with D uncertain. Germline assignment: CDR1 MNHEY and CDR2 SVGAGI. The V end lost 7 bases, the J end lost 1 base, and 7 bases lay between the germline ends. The CDR3 has 12 residues. DNA of the CDR3: TGTGCCAGCAAGGCAGATAACTATGGCTACACCTTC. The encoded protein is CASKADNYGYTF.